These 30 T cell receptor beta chains were all obtained from the same sample, sequenced in a study of cytomegalovirus exposure and HLA in healthy donors. Use of 60 Vbeta and 13 Jbeta primers characterized the PCR. Sequencing was performed with immunoSEQ multiplex PCR; in TCRdb, only in-frame clones are kept and a portion is missing. Altogether over 120,000 clones are present, under 80% being singletons, with the ten largest covering roughly 4.5%. Material: PBMCs. These receptors originate from a man between 18 and 29 years old in good health and CMV-seropositive.

The rearrangement links TRBV25-1 to TRBJ2-3, with 9 bases fitting TRBD2. V shed 4 bases and J 5 bases; nucleotides not matched to a gene: 7. Looked up from germline, CDR1 is MGHDK and CDR2 is SYGVNS. This CDR3 spans 15 amino acids. CDR3 in DNA: TGTGCCAGCAGTGTTGCGGGGGGGCCGCAAGATACGCAGTATTTT. Its translation is CASSVAGGPQDTQYF.

The chain combines TRBV29-1 with TRBJ1-2; a possible D gene is TRBD1 (5 bases). Germline assignment: CDR1 SQVTM and CDR2 ANQGSEA. The CDR3 is 11 residues long. Trimming took 4 bases from V and 8 from J, leaving 11 bases between them. DNA of the CDR3: TGCAGCGTTGGTTCAGGGCGCGGCTACACCTTC. Its translation is CSVGSGRGYTF.

The V call is TRBV6-5, the J call TRBJ1-3; D might be TRBD1 (6 bases). The germline V gene has CDR1 MNHEY and CDR2 SVGAGI. The V end was cut by 4 bases, the J end by 4 bases, with 11 bases between. CDR3 length: 14 residues. Written as DNA, the CDR3 is TGTGCCAGCAGTTTCACAGGGTCGGGAAACACCATATATTTT. It is translated as CASSFTGSGNTIYF.

This clone has a single count. The chain is built from TRBV19 and TRBJ1-5; D not resolved. This CDR3 spans 12 amino acids. Trimming removed 6 bases from V and 7 bases from J, with 10 bases in between. Germline loops: CDR1 LNHDA, CDR2 SQIVND (reference sequence). The CDR3 sequence is CASSLLRQPQHF. The CDR3 nucleotides are TGTGCCAGTAGCTTGTTGCGACAGCCCCAGCATTTT.

This clone was detected once. The chain uses TRBV28 and TRBJ1-1, with D possibly being TRBD1 (6 bases). This CDR3 has 14 residues. Germline assignment: CDR1 MDHEN and CDR2 SYDVKM. V dropped 3 bases and J dropped 5 bases, with 13 bases sitting between them. CDR3 residues: CASSFSGGRTEAFF. For the CDR3, the DNA is TGTGCCAGCAGTTTTTCGGGGGGCAGGACTGAAGCTTTCTTT.

The chain couples TRBV5-1 to TRBJ2-4; D may be TRBD2 (5 bases). Germline CDR1 reads SGHRS; CDR2 reads YFSETQ. V lost 7 bases, J lost 9 bases, and 20 bases lay in between. The CDR3 loop spans 14 amino acids. CDR3 region: CASAPGNIKGIQYF. CDR3 sequence (DNA): TGCGCCAGCGCCCCCGGGAACATAAAGGGCATTCAGTACTTC.

This clone was seen a few times. V usage is TRBV5-5 and J usage is TRBJ2-7, with D perhaps TRBD1 (6 bases). This CDR3 comprises 14 residues. V was shortened by 6 bases and J by 0 bases, with 13 bases between the two germline ends. CDR1 SGHKS and CDR2 YYEKEE come from the germline V gene (reference sequence). CDR3 sequence: CASNRQDSSYEQYF. The DNA for the CDR3 is TGTGCCAGCAACCGACAGGATAGCTCCTACGAGCAGTACTTC.

J is TRBJ2-3 and V is TRBV10-3, with 9 bases matching TRBD2. CDR1 and CDR2 from the germline V gene are ENHRY and SYGVKD. V lost 7 bases, J lost 3 bases, and 11 bases stayed unmatched. This CDR3 contains 16 residues. CDR3: CAITVGGAGGTDTQYF. The CDR3 region has the DNA TGTGCCATCACCGTGGGGGGAGCGGGAGGAACAGATACGCAGTATTTT.

The chain uses TRBV4-2 and TRBJ2-7; 7 bases are a match to TRBD1. The CDR3 has 15 residues. The trim removed 4 bases at V and 0 bases at J, leaving 6 bases unmatched. Germline CDR1 and CDR2: LGHNA and YNFKEQ. The CDR3 loop reads CASSPIRDSSYEQYF. The CDR3 bases are TGTGCCAGCAGCCCGATTAGGGACAGCTCCTACGAGCAGTACTTC.

The sample holds a few counts of this clone. The chain recombines TRBV7-8 with TRBJ1-2; 9 nucleotides agree with TRBD1. CDR1 SGHVS and CDR2 FQNEAQ come from the germline V gene. CDR3 size: 15 residues. V lost 5 bases and J lost 6; bases outside the gene matches: 10. In DNA, the CDR3 is TGTGCCAGCAGCCACCGGGACAGGGTTGGCGATGGCTACACCTTC. Protein product: CASSHRDRVGDGYTF.

This clone has more than one count but fewer than ten. This chain links TRBV7-6 with TRBJ1-5; 7 nucleotides align to TRBD1. J lost 0 bases, V lost 3 bases, and 5 bases had no gene match. CDR3 length: 16 residues. Germline CDR1 SGHVS, CDR2 FNYEAQ. CDR3 region: CASSLGGQYSNQPQHF. DNA for the CDR3: TGTGCCAGCAGCTTGGGGGGACAGTATAGCAATCAGCCCCAGCATTTT.

This clone was seen a few times. The rearrangement uses TRBV21-1 and TRBJ2-3; the listed D gene, TRBD2, was not tested against the DNA. TRBV21-1 is recorded as a pseudogene. The CDR3 contains 14 residues. The CDR3 sequence: CASSKGLAGDTQYF. For the CDR3, the DNA is TGTGCCAGCAGCAAAGGACTAGCGGGAGATACGCAGTATTTT.

This clone was detected only a few times. This CDR3 is CASQGTVDTEAFF. DNA for the CDR3: TGCGCCAGCCAGGGGACAGTGGACACTGAAGCTTTCTTT. The chain recombines TRBV5-1 with TRBJ1-1; 7 bases agree with TRBD1. The CDR3 is 13 residues long. The J segment lost 3 bases and the V segment lost 7 bases, leaving 6 bases of the junction unmatched. Germline-derived CDR1 and CDR2 are SGHRS and YFSETQ.

This chain connects TRBV19 to TRBJ2-4, with 8 bases identical to TRBD2. The CDR3 has 15 amino acids. V shed 3 bases and J 7 bases; nucleotides not matched to a gene: 8. The V gene's germline CDR1 is LNHDA and CDR2 SQIVND (reference sequence). This chain's CDR3 is CASSMGSSGPNIQYF. CDR3 DNA sequence: TGTGCCAGTAGTATGGGTTCTAGCGGGCCTAACATTCAGTACTTC.

This clone was seen a few times. The chain employs TRBV9 and TRBJ1-2; D might be TRBD1 (6 bases). V dropped 3 bases and J dropped 3 bases, with 9 bases sitting between them. The germline CDR1 and CDR2 sequences are SGDLS and YYNGEE. The CDR3 is 13 amino acids. The CDR3: CASSGGQDYGYTF. In nucleotides, the CDR3 is TGTGCCAGCAGCGGGGGACAAGACTATGGCTACACCTTC.

DNA of the CDR3: TGTGCCAGCAGTTCCGGGACTTTGAACACCGGGGAGCTGTTTTTT. Protein sequence: CASSSGTLNTGELFF. The V gene is TRBV27, the J gene TRBJ2-2, with a weak D call TRBD2 (6 bases). Trimming shortened V by 4 bases and J by 1 base, and 10 bases separated the two germline ends. Per germline, CDR1 MNHEY and CDR2 SMNVEV (reference sequence). The length of the CDR3 is 15 residues.

This rearrangement joins TRBV15 to TRBJ1-6, with 10 bases lining up with TRBD1. Germline V gene data show CDR1 as LNHNV and CDR2 as YYDKDF (reference sequence). The CDR3 has 16 amino acids. The junction had 5 bases not matched to a gene; V was cut back by 0 bases and J by 9 bases. Here the CDR3 DNA reads TGTGCCACCAGCAGAGACCTCCGGGACAGGGGTTCACCCCTCCACTTT. Translating it yields CATSRDLRDRGSPLHF.

The chain links TRBV4-2 to TRBJ1-5, with TRBD1 identical over 7 bases. Per germline, CDR1 LGHNA and CDR2 YNFKEQ. CDR3 length: 17 amino acids. V dropped 1 base and J dropped 4; count of bases not matched to a gene: 10. The CDR3 DNA reads as TGTGCCAGCAGCCAAGTGTGGCGGGACAGCAGTAATCAGCCCCAGCATTTT. Protein: CASSQVWRDSSNQPQHF.

V is TRBV10-3 and J is TRBJ1-3, with D unresolved. Germline-derived CDR1 and CDR2 are ENHRY and SYGVKD. There are 13 residues in the CDR3. The V end lost 4 bases, the J end lost 4 bases, and 8 bases lay between the germline ends. The CDR3, as DNA: TGTGCCATCAGTGGAATCCAGGGAAACACCATATATTTT. Its translation: CAISGIQGNTIYF.

The gene calls are TRBV2 and TRBJ1-5; no clear D. This CDR3 has 13 amino acids. With 5 bases removed from V and 15 bases from J, the gap between germline ends came to 20 bases. Germline V gene lookup returns CDR1 SNHLY and CDR2 FYNNEI. CDR3 DNA: TGTGCCAGCAGTTGGTATGGTTCCACTGACACGCATTTT. Residues: CASSWYGSTDTHF.

The V gene is TRBV4-1, the J gene TRBJ2-2; no clear D gene. Germline CDR1 reads MGHRA; CDR2 reads YSYEKL. V dropped 2 bases and J dropped 4 bases, with 14 bases sitting between them. This CDR3 contains 16 residues. The CDR3 region has the DNA TGCGCCAGCAGCCAACATCCCAGGATCGGCACCGGGGAGCTGTTTTTT. This gives the protein CASSQHPRIGTGELFF.

This clone appeared a few times. The chain uses TRBV7-9 and TRBJ2-3, with D possibly matching TRBD2 (5 bases). CDR1 and CDR2 from the germline V gene are SEHNR and FQNEAQ (reference sequence). Trimming took off 3 bases at V and 3 bases at J, with 10 bases between the two ends. The CDR3 sequence is 14 residues long. The CDR3 DNA reads TGTGCCAGCAGCTTTGGACCGGGGACAGATACGCAGTATTTT. This sequence encodes CASSFGPGTDTQYF.

Turning to this clone: One end of the junction varies from germline; a read error may be responsible. This chain connects TRBV7-7 to TRBJ2-1, with TRBD2 identical over 11 bases. This CDR3 is built from 16 residues. In germline, CDR1 is SSHAT, CDR2 FNYEAQ (reference sequence). In nucleotides, the CDR3 is TGTGCTAGCAGCCGCGCGACTAGCGGGATCTACAATGAGCAGTTCTTC. It codes for CASSRATSGIYNEQFF.

The chain joins TRBV4-2 to TRBJ1-6; no clear D gene. Germline V CDR1 and CDR2: LGHNA, YNFKEQ. Trimming shortened V by 5 bases and J by 7 bases, and 21 bases separated the two germline ends. The CDR3 has 17 amino acids. CDR3 bases: TGTGCCAGCAGCTCCGGGCTGAGGGAAGAGGAAAATTCACCCCTCCACTTT. Its protein is CASSSGLREEENSPLHF.

This chain uses TRBV29-1 with TRBJ2-3; 7 bases line up with TRBD1. The CDR3 is made up of 14 amino acids. Per the germline V gene, CDR1 is SQVTM and CDR2 is ANQGSEA. The V gene end was trimmed by 7 bases and the J gene end by 0 bases; junction bases not matched to a gene: 7. The CDR3 region has the DNA TGCAGCGGGATCGGACAGGTTAGCACAGATACGCAGTATTTT. Its protein product is CSGIGQVSTDTQYF.

V gene TRBV7-9 combines with J gene TRBJ2-2; D is possibly TRBD1 (6 bases). V was shortened by 6 bases and J by 4 bases, with 15 bases between the two germline ends. Looked up from germline, CDR1 is SEHNR and CDR2 is FQNEAQ (reference sequence). The CDR3 is 15 amino acids. CDR3 in DNA: TGTGCCAGCAGACATAGGGGGAGCGCCACCGGGGAGCTGTTTTTT. This codes for CASRHRGSATGELFF.

The chain combines TRBV2 with TRBJ2-7; 7 positions agree with TRBD2. Germline lookup yields CDR1 SNHLY and CDR2 FYNNEI. The ends lost 8 bases at V and 2 bases at J; junction bases unmatched: 9. The CDR3 is 14 residues long. Here the CDR3 DNA reads TGTGCCAGCGGCCACCGGGACTACACCTACGAGCAGTACTTC. As protein: CASGHRDYTYEQYF. The full variable domain, completed using reference TRBV2 and TRBJ2-7, is EPEVTQTPSHQVTQMGQEVILRCVPISNHLYFYWYRQILGQKVEFLVSFYNNEISEKSEIFDDQFSVERPDGSNFTLKIRSTKLEDSAMYFCASGHRDYTYEQYFGPGTRLTVT.

V and J are TRBV14 and TRBJ2-1; TRBD2 matches at 7 bases. CDR1 and CDR2 (germline): SGHDN, FVKESK. The ends lost 3 bases at V and 8 bases at J; junction bases unmatched: 10. The CDR3 has 15 residues. The CDR3 loop is CASSHTGLRWDEQFF. The CDR3 DNA is TGTGCCAGCAGCCATACGGGACTACGATGGGATGAGCAGTTCTTC.

The chain is built from TRBV6-5 and TRBJ1-2, with TRBD1 as a possible D gene (6 bases). The germline V gene encodes CDR1 MNHEY and CDR2 SVGAGI. This CDR3 contains 13 residues. Trimming left V 6 bases short and J 8 bases short, with 16 bases between. The CDR3 coding sequence is TGTGCCAGCAGCCTGGGACATCTCGACGGCTACACCTTC. This encodes CASSLGHLDGYTF.

Concerning this clone itself: The germline gene is not matched at one end of the junction; a read error may be the cause. The chain uses TRBV28 and TRBJ2-1, with D possibly matching TRBD1 (6 bases). The CDR3 spans 12 residues. Per germline, CDR1 MDHEN and CDR2 SYDVKM. CDR3 sequence: CMSRTDYNEQFF. CDR3 bases: TGCATGTCCAGGACAGACTACAATGAGCAGTTCTTC.